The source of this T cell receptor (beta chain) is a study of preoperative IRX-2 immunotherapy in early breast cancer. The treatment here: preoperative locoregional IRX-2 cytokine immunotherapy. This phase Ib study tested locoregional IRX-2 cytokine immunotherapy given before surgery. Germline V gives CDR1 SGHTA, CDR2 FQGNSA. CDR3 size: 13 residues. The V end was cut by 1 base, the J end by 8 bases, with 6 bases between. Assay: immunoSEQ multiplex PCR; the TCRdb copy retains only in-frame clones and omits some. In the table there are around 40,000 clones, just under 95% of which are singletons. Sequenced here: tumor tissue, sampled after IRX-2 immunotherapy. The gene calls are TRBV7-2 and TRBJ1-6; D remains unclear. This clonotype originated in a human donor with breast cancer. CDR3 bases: TGTGCCAGCAGCTTAGATGGGGATTCACCCCTCCACTTT. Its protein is CASSLDGDSPLHF.